The T cell receptor beta chain under discussion was sequenced for a study of blood T cell repertoires in COVID-19. The wider study: Both acute and convalescent COVID-19 samples were obtained from the United States, Italy and Spain.

The J segment lost 1 base and the V segment lost 7 bases, leaving 7 bases of the junction unmatched. There are 15 residues in the CDR3. CDR1 and CDR2 (germline): SNHLY, FYNNEI. In the original analysis: Amplification from reference gene primers served as the basis for estimated nucleated cell counts. Sequenced by immunoSEQ multiplex PCR; TCRdb stores in-frame clones only, minus some. V, J and clone size derive from that table, while D and trimming were established from the DNA sequence. The sample contains tens of thousands of clones, 90% of which appear only once. This clone was seen just once. The sample consisted of peripheral blood. The chain links TRBV2 to TRBJ2-1; 7 positions match TRBD1. The TCR comes from a man aged 50 or older with active COVID-19. The CDR3 DNA is TGTGCCAGCACGTCTGGGACAGCTTCCTACAATGAGCAGTTCTTC. Translation gives CASTSGTASYNEQFF. Looking up the rest from reference TRBV2 and TRBJ2-1 gives the full variable domain: EPEVTQTPSHQVTQMGQEVILRCVPISNHLYFYWYRQILGQKVEFLVSFYNNEISEKSEIFDDQFSVERPDGSNFTLKIRSTKLEDSAMYFCASTSGTASYNEQFFGPGTRLTVL.